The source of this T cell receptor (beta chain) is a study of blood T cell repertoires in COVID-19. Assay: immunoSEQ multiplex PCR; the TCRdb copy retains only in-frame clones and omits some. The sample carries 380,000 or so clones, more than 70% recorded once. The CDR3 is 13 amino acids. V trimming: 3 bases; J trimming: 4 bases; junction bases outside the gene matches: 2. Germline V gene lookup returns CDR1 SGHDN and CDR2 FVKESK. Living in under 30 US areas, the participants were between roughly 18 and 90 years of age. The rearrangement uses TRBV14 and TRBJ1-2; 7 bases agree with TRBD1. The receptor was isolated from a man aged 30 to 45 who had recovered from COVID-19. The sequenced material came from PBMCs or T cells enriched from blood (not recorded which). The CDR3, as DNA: TGTGCCAGCAGCCAGGGGACAGTCTATGGCTACACCTTC. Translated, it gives CASSQGTVYGYTF.